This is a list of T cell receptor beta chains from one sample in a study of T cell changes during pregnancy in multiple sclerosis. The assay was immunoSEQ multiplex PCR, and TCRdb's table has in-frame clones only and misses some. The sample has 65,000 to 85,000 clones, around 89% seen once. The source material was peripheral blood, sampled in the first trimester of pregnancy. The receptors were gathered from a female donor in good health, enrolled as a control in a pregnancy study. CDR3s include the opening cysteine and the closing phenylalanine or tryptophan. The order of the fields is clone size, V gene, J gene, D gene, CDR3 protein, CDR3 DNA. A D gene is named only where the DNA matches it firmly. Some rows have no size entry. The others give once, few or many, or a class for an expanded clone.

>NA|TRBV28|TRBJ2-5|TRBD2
CASKMGREETQYF
TGTGCCAGTAAAATGGGGAGGGAAGAGACCCAGTACTTC
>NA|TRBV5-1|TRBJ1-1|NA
CASSLASQMNTEAFF
TGCGCCAGCAGCTTGGCCAGTCAGATGAACACTGAAGCTTTCTTT
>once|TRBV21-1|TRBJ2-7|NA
CASRVFPGSEKVGCLTTYEQYF
TGTGCCAGCAGGGTATTCCCGGGATCTGAGAAGGTGGGTTGTCTAACTACCTACGAGCAGTACTTC
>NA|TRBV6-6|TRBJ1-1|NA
CASSPRGLEAFF
TGTGCCAGCAGTCCCCGGGGTTTAGAAGCTTTCTTT
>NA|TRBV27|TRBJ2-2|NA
CASTPGGGELFF
TGTGCCAGCACCCCGGGTGGCGGGGAGCTGTTTTTT
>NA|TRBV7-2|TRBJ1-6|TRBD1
CASSPPQGAYNSPLHF
TGTGCCAGCAGCCCACCTCAGGGGGCTTATAATTCACCCCTCCACTTT
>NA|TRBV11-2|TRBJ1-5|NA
CASSLLGGQPQHF
TGTGCCAGCAGCTTATTAGGGGGTCAGCCCCAGCATTTT
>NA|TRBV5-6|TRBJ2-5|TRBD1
CASSLKDRDETQYF
TGTGCCAGCAGCCTAAAGGACAGGGACGAGACCCAGTACTTC
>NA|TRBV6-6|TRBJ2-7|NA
CASSYSAGSYEQYF
TGTGCCAGCAGTTACTCGGCAGGCTCCTACGAGCAGTACTTC
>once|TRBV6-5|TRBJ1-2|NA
CASSYSRGVLLVGYTF
TGTGCCAGCAGTTACTCACGGGGGGTTTTATTAGTTGGCTACACCTTC
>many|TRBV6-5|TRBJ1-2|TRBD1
CASSYSGQGGYTF
TGTGCCAGCAGTTACTCGGGACAGGGGGGCTACACCTTC
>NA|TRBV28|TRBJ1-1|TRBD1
CASPGQGDTEAFF
TGTGCCAGCCCGGGACAGGGTGACACTGAAGCTTTCTTT
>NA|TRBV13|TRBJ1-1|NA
CASSLPPLRGKDTEAFF
TGTGCCAGCAGCCTACCTCCCCTCAGGGGAAAGGACACTGAAGCTTTCTTT
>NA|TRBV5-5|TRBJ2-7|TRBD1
CASSHTGASILFYEQYF
TGTGCCAGCAGCCACACAGGGGCCAGCATCCTATTCTACGAGCAGTACTTC
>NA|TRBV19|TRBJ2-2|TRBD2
CVSTSGGPANTGELFF
TGTGTCTCGACTAGCGGGGGCCCCGCGAACACCGGGGAGCTGTTTTTT
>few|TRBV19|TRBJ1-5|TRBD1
CASSMDRGSNQPQHF
TGTGCCAGTAGTATGGACAGGGGAAGCAATCAGCCCCAGCATTTT
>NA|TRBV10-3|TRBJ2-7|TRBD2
CAISGAGGPYEQYF
TGTGCCATCAGTGGGGCGGGAGGGCCCTACGAGCAGTACTTC
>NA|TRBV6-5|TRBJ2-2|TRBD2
CASSYGLARNTGELFF
TGTGCCAGCAGTTACGGACTAGCAAGAAACACCGGGGAGCTGTTTTTT
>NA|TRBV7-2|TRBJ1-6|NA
CASSLVPQASPYNSPLHF
TGTGCCAGCAGCTTAGTTCCGCAGGCTTCGCCCTATAATTCACCCCTCCACTTT